This T cell receptor beta chain emerged from a study of T cells in Graves' hyperthyroidism and ophthalmopathy. Whole-study context: Peripheral blood was taken when the disease was first diagnosed, before any treatment began. Study-wide results and caveats: The model's output predicted ophthalmopathy at a median of roughly 6.9 months prior to onset.

V lost 0 bases, J lost 5 bases, and 3 bases stayed unmatched. This CDR3 is built from 15 residues. CDR1 is DFQATT and CDR2 is SNEGSKA in the germline V gene (reference sequence). This clonotype was picked up many times. Its cognate antigen is unknown. The source material, RNA transcripts, was used to amplify TCR beta CDR3 regions. The HTBI primer set drove a first-round RT-PCR of the TCR CDR3. TCRdb reprocessed the multiplex PCR reads via MiXCR and lists one record per CDR3 protein. The data contain 350,000 to 500,000 distinct CDR3 sequences, roughly an eighth of them singletons. The J gene is TRBJ2-1, the V gene TRBV20-1, with 11 bases fitting TRBD2. Sequencing input: blood. This TCR came from a woman aged 18-29 years with Graves' hyperthyroidism. Written as DNA, the CDR3 is TGCAGTGCTAGAGACGGGACTAGCGGAGACAATGAGCAGTTCTTC. It specifies CSARDGTSGDNEQFF.